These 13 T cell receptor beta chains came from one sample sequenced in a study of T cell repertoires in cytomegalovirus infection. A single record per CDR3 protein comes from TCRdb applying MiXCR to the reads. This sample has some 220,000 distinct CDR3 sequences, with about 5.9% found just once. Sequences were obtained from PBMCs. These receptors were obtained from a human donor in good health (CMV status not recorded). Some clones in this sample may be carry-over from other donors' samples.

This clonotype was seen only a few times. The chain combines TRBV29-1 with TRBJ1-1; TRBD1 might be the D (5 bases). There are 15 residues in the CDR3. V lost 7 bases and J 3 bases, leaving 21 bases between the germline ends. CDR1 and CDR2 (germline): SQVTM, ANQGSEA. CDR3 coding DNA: TGCAGCGCTCGTATTGCCCAGGGTAGCGACACTGAAGCTTTCTTT. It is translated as CSARIAQGSDTEAFF.

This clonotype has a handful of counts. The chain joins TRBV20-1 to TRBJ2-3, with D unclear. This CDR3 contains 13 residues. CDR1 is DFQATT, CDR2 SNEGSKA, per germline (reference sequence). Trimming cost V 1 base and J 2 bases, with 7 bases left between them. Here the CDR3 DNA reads TGCAGTGCTAGAGCCACGCCCACAGATACGCAGTATTTT. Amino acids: CSARATPTDTQYF.

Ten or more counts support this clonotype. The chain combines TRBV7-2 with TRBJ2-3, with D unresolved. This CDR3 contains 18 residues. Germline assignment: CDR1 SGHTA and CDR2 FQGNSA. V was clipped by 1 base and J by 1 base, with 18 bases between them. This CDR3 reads CASSLGSLPGWGTDTQYF. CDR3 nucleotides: TGTGCCAGCAGCTTAGGATCTCTTCCCGGATGGGGCACAGATACGCAGTATTTT.

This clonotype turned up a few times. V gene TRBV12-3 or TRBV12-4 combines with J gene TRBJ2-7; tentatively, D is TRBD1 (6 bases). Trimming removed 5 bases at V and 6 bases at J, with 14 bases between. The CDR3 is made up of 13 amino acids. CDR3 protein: CASSMGHGTEQYF. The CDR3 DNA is TGTGCCAGCAGTATGGGACACGGAACCGAGCAGTACTTC.

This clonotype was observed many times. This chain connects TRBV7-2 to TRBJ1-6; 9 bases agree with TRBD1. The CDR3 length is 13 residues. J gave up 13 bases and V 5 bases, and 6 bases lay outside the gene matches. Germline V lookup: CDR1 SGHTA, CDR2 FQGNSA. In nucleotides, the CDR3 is TGTGCCAGCAGCGGGACGACAGGGGGTCCCCTCCACTTT. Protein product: CASSGTTGGPLHF.

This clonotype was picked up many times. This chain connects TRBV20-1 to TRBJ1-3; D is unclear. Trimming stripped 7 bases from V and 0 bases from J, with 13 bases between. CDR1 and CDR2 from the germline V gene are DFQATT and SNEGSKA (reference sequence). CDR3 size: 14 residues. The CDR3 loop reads CSGTRQNSGNTIYF. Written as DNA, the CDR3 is TGCAGTGGAACCCGGCAAAACTCTGGAAACACCATATATTTT.

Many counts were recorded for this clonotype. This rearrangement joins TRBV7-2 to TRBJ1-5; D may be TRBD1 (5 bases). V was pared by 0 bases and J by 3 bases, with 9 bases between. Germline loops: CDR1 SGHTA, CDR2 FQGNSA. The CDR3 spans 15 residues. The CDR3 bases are TGTGCCAGCAGCTTAGCTCCAGGGAACAATCAGCCCCAGCATTTT. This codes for CASSLAPGNNQPQHF.

The CDR3 protein is CASSQARGASTDTQYF. CDR3 coding DNA: TGTGCCAGCAGCCAAGCGCGGGGGGCCAGCACAGATACGCAGTATTTT. The chain couples TRBV4-2 to TRBJ2-3; 8 bases match TRBD2. The CDR3 runs 16 residues. J gave up 0 bases and V 1 base, and 3 bases lay outside the gene matches. Germline CDR1 reads LGHNA; CDR2 reads YNFKEQ.

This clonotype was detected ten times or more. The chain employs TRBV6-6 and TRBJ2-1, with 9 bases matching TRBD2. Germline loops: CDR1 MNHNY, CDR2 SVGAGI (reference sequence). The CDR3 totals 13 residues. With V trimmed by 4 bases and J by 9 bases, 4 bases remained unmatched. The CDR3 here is CASSSGLATEQFF. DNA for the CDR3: TGTGCCAGCAGTTCAGGACTAGCGACTGAGCAGTTCTTC.

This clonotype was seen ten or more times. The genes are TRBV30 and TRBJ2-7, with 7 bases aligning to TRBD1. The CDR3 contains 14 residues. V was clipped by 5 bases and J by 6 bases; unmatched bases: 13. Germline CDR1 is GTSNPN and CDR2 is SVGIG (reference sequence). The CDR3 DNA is TGTGCCTGGGCTAGACAGGGTAGTAAAAGCGAGCAGTACTTC. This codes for CAWARQGSKSEQYF. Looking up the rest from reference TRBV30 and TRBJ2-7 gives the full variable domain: SQTIHQWPATLVQPVGSPLSLECTVEGTSNPNLYWYRQAAGRGLQLLFYSVGIGQISSEVPQNLSASRPQDRQFILSSKKLLLSDSGFYLCAWARQGSKSEQYFGPGTRLTVT.

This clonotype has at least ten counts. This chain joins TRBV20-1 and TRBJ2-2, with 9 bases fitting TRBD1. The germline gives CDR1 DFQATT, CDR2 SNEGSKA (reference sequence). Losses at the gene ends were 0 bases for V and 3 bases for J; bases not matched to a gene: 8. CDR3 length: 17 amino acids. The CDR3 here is CSARDRRTGADTGELFF. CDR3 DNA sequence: TGCAGTGCTAGAGATCGGCGGACAGGGGCCGACACCGGGGAGCTGTTTTTT.

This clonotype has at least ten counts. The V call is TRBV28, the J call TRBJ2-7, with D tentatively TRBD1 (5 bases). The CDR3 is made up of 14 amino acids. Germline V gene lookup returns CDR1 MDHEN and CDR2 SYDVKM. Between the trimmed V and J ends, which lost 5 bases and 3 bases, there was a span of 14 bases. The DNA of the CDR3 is TGTGCCAGCAGTACCCCCACAGGCAGCTACGAGCAGTACTTC. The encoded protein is CASSTPTGSYEQYF.

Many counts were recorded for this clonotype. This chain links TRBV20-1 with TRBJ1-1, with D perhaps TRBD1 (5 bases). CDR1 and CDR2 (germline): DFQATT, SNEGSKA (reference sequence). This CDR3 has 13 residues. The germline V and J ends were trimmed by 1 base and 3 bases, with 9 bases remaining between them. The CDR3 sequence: CSARVQGDTEAFF. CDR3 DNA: TGCAGTGCTAGAGTCCAGGGCGACACTGAAGCTTTCTTT.